This T cell receptor beta chain was observed in a study of blood T cells in healthy people across ages. Across the whole study: When template switching was applied, about one barcoded beta molecule was captured per two T cells. Whole-study results and caveats: Diversity estimated from one million T cells was considered an underestimate. PBMCs that were unsorted prevented a conclusive naive versus antigen-experienced comparison. In long-lived donors, naive CD4+ cell counts and diversity exceeded those of aged donors.

Sample-barcoded 5' priming and a J-beta primer mix drove a second PCR of roughly 7 to 11 cycles. A single record per CDR3 protein comes from TCRdb applying MiXCR to the 5' RACE reads. The top ten hold about 4% of the sample, which has 1,500,000 or so distinct CDR3 sequences, roughly 43% seen once. Notes on this clonotype: What it recognizes is unknown.

V was shortened by 2 bases and J by 0 bases, with 12 bases between the two germline ends. This CDR3 region has 17 residues. Germline V gene lookup returns CDR1 SGHKS and CDR2 YYEKEE (reference sequence). The material sequenced was blood. This clonotype was obtained from a woman aged 18-29 years in good health. The chain has TRBV5-5 and TRBJ2-6; a weak D match, TRBD2 (6 bases). DNA of the CDR3: TGTGCCAGCAGCTTAGGAGGGTTAAGCTCTGGGGCCAACGTCCTGACTTTC. Its protein is CASSLGGLSSGANVLTF.